The 5 T cell receptor beta chains below were found in one sample sequenced in a study of CD8 T cells in ankylosing spondylitis. TCRdb passed the 5' RACE reads through MiXCR, listing each CDR3 protein once. The sample has about 340,000 distinct CDR3 sequences, roughly 14% seen once; the top ten hold 1.1%. The sample comprised blood, either unsorted or a sorted T cell fraction (not recorded which). Receptors originate from a male donor with ankylosing spondylitis or in good health (not recorded which).

This clonotype has ten or more counts. The V gene is TRBV10-3, the J gene TRBJ2-7, with D unresolved. V lost 8 bases, J lost 3 bases, and 2 bases lay in between. The germline V gene has CDR1 ENHRY and CDR2 SYGVKD. This CDR3 spans 9 amino acids. CDR3 protein: CAIGYEQYF. For the CDR3, the DNA is TGTGCCATCGGCTACGAGCAGTACTTC.

This clonotype has a handful of counts. V usage is TRBV25-1 and J usage is TRBJ1-3; a possible D gene is TRBD1 (5 bases). V was pared by 6 bases and J by 2 bases, with 8 bases between. The CDR3 is 13 residues long. Germline V gene sequence: CDR1 MGHDK, CDR2 SYGVNS. The DNA for the CDR3 is TGTGCCAGCAGCCGGGGACCTGGAAACACCATATATTTT. Residues: CASSRGPGNTIYF.

This chain uses TRBV7-2 with TRBJ2-7; 8 positions agree with TRBD1. The CDR3 consists of 15 residues. V lost 5 bases and J lost 1; bases outside the gene matches: 7. Per germline, CDR1 SGHTA and CDR2 FQGNSA. In DNA form, the CDR3 reads TGTGCCAGCAGCCCCGGACAGGGTGAATCCTACGAGCAGTACTTC. Amino acids: CASSPGQGESYEQYF. The whole variable domain, filled in from reference TRBV7-2 and TRBJ2-7, reads GAGVSQSPSNKVTEKGKDVELRCDPISGHTALYWYRQSLGQGLEFLIYFQGNSAPDKSGLPSDRFSAERTGGSVSTLTIQRTQQEDSAVYLCASSPGQGESYEQYFGPGTRLTVT.

The rearrangement uses TRBV5-6 and TRBJ2-3; 13 positions match TRBD2. This CDR3 has 17 amino acids. CDR1 SGHDT and CDR2 YYEEEE come from the germline V gene. Trimming cost V 3 bases and J 4 bases; bases outside gene matches: 8. CDR3: CASSSRTSGGGADTQYF. In nucleotides, the CDR3 is TGTGCCAGCAGCTCCAGGACTAGCGGGGGTGGTGCAGATACGCAGTATTTT.

This chain links TRBV3-1 with TRBJ1-1; TRBD1 matches at 9 bases. CDR3 length: 15 amino acids. CDR1 LGHDT and CDR2 YNNKEL come from the germline V gene (reference sequence). Unmatched junction bases numbered 7, after V lost 6 bases and J lost 2 bases. CDR3 nucleotide sequence: TGTGCCAGCAGGAATACAGGGGGCTCTAACACTGAAGCTTTCTTT. Residues: CASRNTGGSNTEAFF.